Detailed here is one T cell receptor (beta chain). The CDR3 spans 13 residues. With 5 bases removed from V and 0 bases from J, the gap between germline ends came to 4 bases. Per germline, CDR1 WNHNN and CDR2 SYGVQD (reference sequence). Seattle researchers signed up patients amid active infection and tracked them longitudinally. The record originates from a study of blood T cell repertoires in COVID-19. In the study overall: T cells, B-cell-depleted T cells, or PBMCs supplied cDNA or gDNA.

The method was immunoSEQ multiplex PCR; TCRdb's version includes in-frame clones alone and lacks a portion of them. The table shows roughly 180,000 clones, with more than 80% occurring only once. The TCR comes from a woman between 35 and 50 years old with COVID-19, enrolled during active disease. Source material: peripheral blood. The chain carries TRBV10-1 and TRBJ1-4; unclear D gene. CDR3 region: CASSRATNEKLFF. CDR3 nucleotide sequence: TGCGCCAGCAGTCGTGCAACTAATGAAAAACTGTTTTTT.